This TCR beta chain was captured in a study of lymphopenia after photon versus proton radiotherapy. Study-wide points: Under photons, naive T cells and diversity fell while effector/memory populations rose. Oligoclonal CD8+ Temra expansion after nadir drove photon patients' diversity drop.

About this clone itself: Its antigen is undetermined.

The CDR3 contains 14 residues. V lost 5 bases to trimming and J lost 7 bases, with 17 bases between them. CDR1 and CDR2 (germline): SEHNR, FQNEAQ (reference sequence). Assay: immunoSEQ multiplex PCR; the TCRdb copy retains only in-frame clones and omits some. The sample yields 68,000 or so clones, approximately 90% seen once. This material consisted of peripheral blood, taken from a patient treated with photon-based radiotherapy. The J gene is TRBJ1-2, the V gene TRBV7-9; D is perhaps TRBD1 (6 bases). This receptor was identified in a woman in her 70s with pancreatic cancer. For the CDR3, the DNA is TGTGCCAGCAGCCACGACGGGACACCGGGTGGCTACACCTTC. Translated, it gives CASSHDGTPGGYTF.